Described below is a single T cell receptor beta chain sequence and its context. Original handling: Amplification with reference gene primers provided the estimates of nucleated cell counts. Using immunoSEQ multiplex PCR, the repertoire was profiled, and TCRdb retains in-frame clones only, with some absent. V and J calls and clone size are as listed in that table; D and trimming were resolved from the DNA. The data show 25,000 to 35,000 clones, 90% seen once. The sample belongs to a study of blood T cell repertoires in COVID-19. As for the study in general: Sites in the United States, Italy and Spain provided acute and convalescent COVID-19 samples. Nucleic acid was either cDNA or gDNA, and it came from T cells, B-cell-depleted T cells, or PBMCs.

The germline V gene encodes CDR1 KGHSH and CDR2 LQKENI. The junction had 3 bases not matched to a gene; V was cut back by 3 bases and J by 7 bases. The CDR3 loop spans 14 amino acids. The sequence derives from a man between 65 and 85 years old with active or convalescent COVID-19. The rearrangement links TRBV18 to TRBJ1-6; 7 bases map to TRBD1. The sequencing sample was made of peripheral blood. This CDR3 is CASSPGQPNSPLHF. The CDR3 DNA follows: TGTGCCAGCTCACCGGGACAGCCCAATTCACCCCTCCACTTT.